This TCR beta chain was documented in a study of identical twins. Overall study findings and caveats: One should note that invariant MAIT and iNKT cells could partly confound zero-insertion analyses. An excess of low generation probability was shown by twin-shared out-of-frame alpha sequences. Twins' surplus sharing was weaker for beta out-of-frame sequences. In monozygotic twins, models underestimated the sharing of out-of-frame TCR alpha.

TCRdb independently ran MiXCR on the 5' RACE reads; one entry per CDR3 protein. Counted here are 300,000 to 400,000 distinct CDR3 sequences, roughly 12% occurring once; the ten biggest clones make up approximately 7.9%. On this clonotype itself: Its specificity is unknown.

The V gene lost 7 bases and the J gene lost 1 base, with 19 bases spanning the gap. The CDR3 loop spans 16 amino acids. Germline V CDR1 and CDR2: SEHNR, FQNEAQ (reference sequence). This sample also appeared in a second study, on yellow fever vaccine responses in identical twins.

Sequences were obtained from CD8+ T cells sorted from blood. This clonotype was obtained from a woman younger than 30 in good health. This sequence joins TRBV7-9 and TRBJ2-5; the D call may be TRBD1 or TRBD2 (5 bases each). CDR3 region: CASMGDRGRPQETQYF. In DNA, the CDR3 is TGTGCCAGCATGGGGGATCGAGGGAGACCCCAAGAGACCCAGTACTTC.